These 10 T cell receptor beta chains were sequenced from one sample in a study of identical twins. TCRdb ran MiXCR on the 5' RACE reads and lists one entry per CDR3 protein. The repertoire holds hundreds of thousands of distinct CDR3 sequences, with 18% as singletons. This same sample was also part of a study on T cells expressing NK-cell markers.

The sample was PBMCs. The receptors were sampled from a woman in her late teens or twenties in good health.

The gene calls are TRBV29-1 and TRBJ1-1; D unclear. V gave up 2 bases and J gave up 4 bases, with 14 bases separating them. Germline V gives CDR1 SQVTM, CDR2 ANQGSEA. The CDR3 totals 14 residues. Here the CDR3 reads CSVESGSIRTEAFF. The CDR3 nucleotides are TGCAGCGTTGAATCGGGGTCGATACGCACTGAAGCTTTCTTT. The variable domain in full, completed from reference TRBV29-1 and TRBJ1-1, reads SAVISQKPSRDICQRGTSLTIQCQVDSQVTMMFWYRQQPGQSLTLIATANQGSEATYESGFVIDKFPISRPNLTFSTLTVSNMSPEDSSIYLCSVESGSIRTEAFFGQGTRLTVV.

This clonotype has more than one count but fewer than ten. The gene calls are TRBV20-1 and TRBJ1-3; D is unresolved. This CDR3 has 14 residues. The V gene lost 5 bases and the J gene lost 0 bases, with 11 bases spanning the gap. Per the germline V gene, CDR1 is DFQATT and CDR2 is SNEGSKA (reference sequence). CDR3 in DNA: TGCAGTGCTGTCGACGTAAACTCTGGAAACACCATATATTTT. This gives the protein CSAVDVNSGNTIYF.

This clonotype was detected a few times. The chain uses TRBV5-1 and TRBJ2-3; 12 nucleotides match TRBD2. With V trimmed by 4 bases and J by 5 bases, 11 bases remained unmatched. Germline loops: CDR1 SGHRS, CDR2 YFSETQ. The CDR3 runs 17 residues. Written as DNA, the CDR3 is TGCGCCAGCAGCGGAGCTAGCGGGAGGGCCTTAGGAGATACGCAGTATTTT. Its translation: CASSGASGRALGDTQYF.

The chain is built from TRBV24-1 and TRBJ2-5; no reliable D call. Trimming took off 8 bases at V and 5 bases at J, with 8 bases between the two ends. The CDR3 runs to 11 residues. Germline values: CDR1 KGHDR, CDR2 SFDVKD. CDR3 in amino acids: CATMDAETQYF. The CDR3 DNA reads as TGTGCCACCATGGACGCTGAGACCCAGTACTTC.

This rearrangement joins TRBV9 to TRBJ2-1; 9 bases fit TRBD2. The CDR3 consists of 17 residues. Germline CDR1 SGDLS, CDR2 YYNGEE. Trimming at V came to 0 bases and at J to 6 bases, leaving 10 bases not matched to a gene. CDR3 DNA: TGTGCCAGCAGCGTAGGGGTAGCGGGAGTTTTAGGCAATGAGCAGTTCTTC. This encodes CASSVGVAGVLGNEQFF.

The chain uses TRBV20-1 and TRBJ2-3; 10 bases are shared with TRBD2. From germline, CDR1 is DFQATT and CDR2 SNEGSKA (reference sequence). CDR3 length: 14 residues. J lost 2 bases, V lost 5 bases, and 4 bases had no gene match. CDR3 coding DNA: TGCAGTGCTCAAGCGGGAGGGATCACAGATACGCAGTATTTT. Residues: CSAQAGGITDTQYF.

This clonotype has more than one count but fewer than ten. This chain's CDR3 is CASSWDTFGELFF. CDR3 coding DNA: TGCGCCAGCAGCTGGGATACCTTCGGGGAGCTGTTTTTT. The chain combines TRBV5-1 with TRBJ2-2, with D hard to call. This CDR3 has 13 amino acids. Trimming left V 3 bases short and J 7 bases short, with 10 bases between. Germline V lookup: CDR1 SGHRS, CDR2 YFSETQ.

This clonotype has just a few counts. Here the CDR3 DNA reads TGTGCCAGCAGCCCATGGAGACAGGGGGCCCTTGGCTACACCTTC. It specifies CASSPWRQGALGYTF. The chain combines TRBV12-3 or TRBV12-4 with TRBJ1-2, with TRBD1 matching over 10 bases. The length of the CDR3 is 15 residues. With V trimmed by 6 bases and J by 7 bases, 11 bases remained unmatched.

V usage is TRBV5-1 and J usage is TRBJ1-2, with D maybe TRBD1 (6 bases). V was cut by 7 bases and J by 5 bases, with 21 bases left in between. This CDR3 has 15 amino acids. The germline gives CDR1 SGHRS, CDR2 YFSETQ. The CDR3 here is CASSTGTNTRYGYTF. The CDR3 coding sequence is TGCGCCAGCTCAACTGGGACAAACACGCGGTATGGCTACACCTTC.

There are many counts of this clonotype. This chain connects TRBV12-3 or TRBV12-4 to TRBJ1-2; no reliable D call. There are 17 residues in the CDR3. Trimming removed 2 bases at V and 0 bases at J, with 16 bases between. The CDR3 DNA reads TGTGCCAGCAGTTTAAGCCCAGACCTGGGAGCTAACTATGGCTACACCTTC. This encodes CASSLSPDLGANYGYTF.